This T cell receptor (beta chain) was retrieved from a study of blood T cell repertoires in COVID-19. Study information: Sites across the United States, Italy and Spain contributed samples from acute and convalescent COVID-19. PBMCs, B-cell-depleted T cells, or T cells provided the cDNA or gDNA that made up the material.

Produced via immunoSEQ multiplex PCR; TCRdb's table is partial and in-frame only. The data contain some 87,000 clones, about 81% of them seen just once; the ten biggest clones take up approximately 13%. CDR3 length: 11 residues. Germline lookup yields CDR1 MNHNY and CDR2 SVGAGI (reference sequence). In the case of this clone: The junction differs from germline at one of its ends, possibly a read error.

V gene TRBV6-6 combines with J gene TRBJ2-1; maybe TRBD2 (6 bases). Sample: peripheral blood. This receptor was taken from a human donor in a cohort sampled during active COVID-19. The DNA for the CDR3 is TGTGCCAGCAGGAAAGATGAGTGGGGGGTCTTC. Protein product: CASRKDEWGVF.